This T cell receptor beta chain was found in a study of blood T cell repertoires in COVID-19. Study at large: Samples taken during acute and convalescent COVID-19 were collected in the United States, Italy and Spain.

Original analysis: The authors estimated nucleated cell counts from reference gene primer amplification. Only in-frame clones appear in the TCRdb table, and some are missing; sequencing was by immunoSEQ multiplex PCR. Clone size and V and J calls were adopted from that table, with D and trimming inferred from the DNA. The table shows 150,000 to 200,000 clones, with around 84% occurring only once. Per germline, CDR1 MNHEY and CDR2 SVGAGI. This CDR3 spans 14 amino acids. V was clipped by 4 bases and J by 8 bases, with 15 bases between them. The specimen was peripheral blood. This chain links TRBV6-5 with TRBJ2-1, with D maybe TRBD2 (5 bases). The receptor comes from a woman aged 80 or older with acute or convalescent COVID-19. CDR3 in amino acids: CASSSLGGLDEQFF. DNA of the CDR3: TGTGCCAGCAGTTCGCTAGGCGGGTTGGATGAGCAGTTCTTC.